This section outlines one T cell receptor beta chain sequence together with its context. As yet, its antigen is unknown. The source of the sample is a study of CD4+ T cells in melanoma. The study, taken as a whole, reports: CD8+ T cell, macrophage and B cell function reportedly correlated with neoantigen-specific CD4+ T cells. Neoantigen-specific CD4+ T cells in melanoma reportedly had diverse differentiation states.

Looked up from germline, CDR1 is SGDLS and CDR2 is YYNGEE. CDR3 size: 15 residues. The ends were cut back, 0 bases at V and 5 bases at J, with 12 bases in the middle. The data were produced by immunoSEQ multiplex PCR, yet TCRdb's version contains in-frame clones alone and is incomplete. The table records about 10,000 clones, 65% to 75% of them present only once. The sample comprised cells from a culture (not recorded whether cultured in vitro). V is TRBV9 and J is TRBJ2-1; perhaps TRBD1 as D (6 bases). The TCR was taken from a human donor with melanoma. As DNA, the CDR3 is TGTGCCAGCAGCGTAGAAATGAGGGACAACAATGAGCAGTTCTTC. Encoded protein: CASSVEMRDNNEQFF.